A single sample is the source of the 11 T cell receptor beta chains below, sequenced in a study of T cells after yellow fever vaccination. TCRdb analysed the 5' RACE reads with MiXCR anew, one entry per CDR3 protein. The sample records fewer than 100,000 distinct CDR3 sequences, about 8.4% being singletons. The source was CD8+ T cells not binding an NS4B(214-222) dextramer, sorted from PBMCs, collected less than 16 days after the first yellow fever vaccination. Receptors originate from a man aged 18 to 30 who received the YFV17D yellow fever vaccine.

CDR3 sequence reads: CASSPSARSTDTQYF. CDR3 sequence (DNA): TGTGCCAGCAGCCCCTCGGCCCGCAGCACAGATACGCAGTATTTT. The chain joins TRBV7-8 to TRBJ2-3; no firm D call. The CDR3 totals 15 residues. CDR1 is SGHVS, CDR2 FQNEAQ, per germline. Between the trimmed V and J ends, which lost 5 bases and 0 bases, there was a span of 12 bases.

This clonotype has more than one count but fewer than ten. The chain is built from TRBV7-2 and TRBJ2-7; D might be TRBD2 (6 bases). Per germline, CDR1 SGHTA and CDR2 FQGNSA. Trimming shortened V by 2 bases and J by 7 bases, and 18 bases separated the two germline ends. The CDR3 loop spans 15 amino acids. DNA of the CDR3: TGTGCCAGCAGCTTACTGCGGGACTGGCCTCAGGAGCAGTACTTC. Translation gives CASSLLRDWPQEQYF.

The chain is built from TRBV2 and TRBJ2-3; D uncertain. Germline assignment: CDR1 SNHLY and CDR2 FYNNEI. The CDR3 has 15 residues. V gave up 8 bases and J gave up 4 bases, with 19 bases separating them. The CDR3 nucleotides are TGTGCCAGCGAGGAGTTAACTGTCCAGGCAGATACGCAGTATTTT. This translates into CASEELTVQADTQYF.

This clonotype was found many times. The V and J genes are TRBV6-1 and TRBJ2-2; possibly TRBD1 for D (5 bases). Germline V CDR1 and CDR2: MNHNS, SASEGT. Between the trimmed V and J ends, which lost 6 bases and 7 bases, there was a span of 18 bases. The CDR3 sequence is 15 residues long. This CDR3 reads CASREQATVNGELFF. The CDR3 bases are TGTGCCAGCAGAGAACAGGCGACGGTAAACGGGGAGCTGTTTTTT.

This clonotype was recorded a few times. This chain joins TRBV25-1 and TRBJ1-1; no reliable D call. V was pared by 3 bases and J by 1 base, with 9 bases between. The germline V gene encodes CDR1 MGHDK and CDR2 SYGVNS. The CDR3 runs 14 residues. CDR3 amino acids: CASSEYGSNTEAFF. The CDR3 DNA reads TGTGCCAGCAGTGAGTATGGGTCGAACACTGAAGCTTTCTTT.

This clonotype was picked up many times. The chain uses TRBV27 and TRBJ2-1; 8 bases are a match to TRBD2. CDR1 is MNHEY and CDR2 is SMNVEV in the germline V gene (reference sequence). The CDR3 totals 15 residues. After removal of 4 bases from V and 7 bases from J, the junction contained 9 bases not matched to a gene. CDR3 residues: CASSSIGGAGNEQFF. The CDR3 DNA sequence: TGTGCCAGCAGTTCGATCGGGGGGGCTGGAAATGAGCAGTTCTTC.

The chain carries TRBV7-3 and TRBJ2-2; TRBD2 aligns across 7 bases. The CDR3 runs 14 residues. The V segment lost 4 bases and the J segment 5 bases; nucleotides outside the gene matches: 4. CDR1 is SGHTA, CDR2 FQGTGA, per germline. The CDR3 reads CASSSWEGTGELFF. The CDR3 nucleotides read TGTGCCAGCAGCTCATGGGAGGGGACCGGGGAGCTGTTTTTT. Filled out from reference TRBV7-3 and TRBJ2-2, the complete variable domain reads GAGVSQTPSNKVTEKGKYVELRCDPISGHTALYWYRQSLGQGPEFLIYFQGTGAADDSGLPNDRFFAVRPEGSVSTLKIQRTERGDSAVYLCASSSWEGTGELFFGEGSRLTVL.

Only a few counts were recorded for this clonotype. The rearrangement links TRBV24-1 to TRBJ2-3, with TRBD1 matching 10 bases. The J segment lost 5 bases and the V segment lost 10 bases, leaving 5 bases of the junction unmatched. CDR1 KGHDR and CDR2 SFDVKD come from the germline V gene. CDR3 length equals 13 residues. CDR3 region: CATKTGGGDTQYF. The CDR3 nucleotides read TGTGCCACTAAGACAGGGGGCGGAGATACGCAGTATTTT.

This clonotype has just a few counts. The chain couples TRBV4-1 to TRBJ1-2, with 10 positions matching TRBD1. Germline V gene sequence: CDR1 MGHRA, CDR2 YSYEKL. The CDR3 is made up of 15 amino acids. The trim removed 3 bases at V and 0 bases at J, leaving 1 base unmatched. CDR3 protein: CASSQGTGANYGYTF. CDR3 sequence (DNA): TGCGCCAGCAGCCAGGGGACAGGGGCTAACTATGGCTACACCTTC.

Ten or more counts support this clonotype. The chain joins TRBV20-1 to TRBJ2-5; the D call may be TRBD1 or TRBD2 (5 bases each). Trimming shortened V by 5 bases and J by 4 bases, and 20 bases separated the two germline ends. The length of the CDR3 is 15 residues. Germline V gives CDR1 DFQATT, CDR2 SNEGSKA (reference sequence). CDR3 nucleotide sequence: TGCAGTGCTGGGAACCGGGACCCCAGGCGAGAGACCCAGTACTTC. As protein: CSAGNRDPRRETQYF.

This clonotype has only a few counts. The chain combines TRBV23-1 with TRBJ2-7, with TRBD2 matching over 11 bases. TRBV23-1 is classed as an ORF, of uncertain function. The CDR3 is made up of 18 amino acids. The V and J ends lost 3 bases and 1 base, in that order; junction bases with no gene match: 11. The CDR3 is CASSQSPSGGPKSYEQYF. In DNA, the CDR3 is TGCGCCAGCAGTCAGAGTCCTAGCGGGGGGCCGAAGTCCTACGAGCAGTACTTC.